The rows below give T cell receptor beta chains drawn from one sample of a study of blood T cell repertoires in COVID-19. Only in-frame clones appear in the TCRdb table, and some are missing; sequencing was by immunoSEQ multiplex PCR. This sample has roughly 260,000 clones, with 65% to 90% found just once. Sequenced material: peripheral blood. The receptors shown here come from a woman in her 70s with acute or convalescent COVID-19. CDR3s include the opening cysteine and the closing phenylalanine or tryptophan. The D gene is left open where the match is weak. Expanded clones are given a class, and other clones once, few, many or no size at all.

clone_size j_call d_call v_call cdr3_nt cdr3_aa
NA TRBJ2-5 NA TRBV5-1 TGCGCCAGCAGCTTGGCCGGGGGGCAGGGAGAGACCCAGTACTTC CASSLAGGQGETQYF
NA TRBJ2-7 TRBD1 TRBV3-1/TRBV3-2 TGTGCCAGCAGCCATTCCGGGACAGGGCCCTACGAGCAGTACTTC CASSHSGTGPYEQYF
few TRBJ2-7 NA TRBV18 TGTGCCAGCTCTCTGGGTCAGTCAAGAGAGGACGAGCAGTACTTC CASSLGQSREDEQYF
many TRBJ2-2 TRBD1 TRBV2 TGTGCCAGCAGTGAGGTAGGACAGGGGAACACCGGGGAGCTGTTTTTT CASSEVGQGNTGELFF
NA TRBJ1-2 NA TRBV19 TGTGCCAGTAAGAGTAAATCCTATGGCTACACCTTC CASKSKSYGYTF
once TRBJ1-6 NA TRBV6-6 TGTGCCAGCAGTTACGGCAGGGCAAATTCACCCCTCCACTTT CASSYGRANSPLHF
few TRBJ2-1 NA TRBV5-1 TGCGCCAGCAGCTTGGACAGGGACTACAATGAGCAGTTCTTC CASSLDRDYNEQFF
few TRBJ1-4 NA TRBV7-9 TGTGCCAGCAGCCCGACAGGAGCCGCAACTAATGAAAAACTGTTTTTT CASSPTGAATNEKLFF
NA TRBJ1-2 NA TRBV28 TGTGCCAGCACTCAGGGTTACGGCTACACCTTC CASTQGYGYTF
NA TRBJ2-7 TRBD2 TRBV6-5 TGTGCCAGCAGTTTCGGGGGGGACTACGAGCAGTACTTC CASSFGGDYEQYF
NA TRBJ2-1 NA TRBV19 TGTGCCAGTAGTATGGCCGCGGGGCGCCCCGGGGAGCAGTTCTTC CASSMAAGRPGEQFF
NA TRBJ2-7 NA TRBV3-1/TRBV3-2 TGTGCCAGCAGCCGCGGGACCCAGACCTACGAGCAGTACTTC CASSRGTQTYEQYF
few TRBJ1-3 TRBD1 TRBV6-5 TGTGCCAGCAGGGACAGGAGATCTGGAAACACCATATATTTT CASRDRRSGNTIYF
NA TRBJ2-3 NA TRBV5-1 TGCGCCAGCAGCTTGGTGGGGCGCGGAGATACGCAGTATTTT CASSLVGRGDTQYF
NA TRBJ2-5 TRBD2 TRBV19 TGTGCCAGTAGTATAGATGGCGGGGGGATGCAAGAGACCCAGTACTTC CASSIDGGGMQETQYF
NA TRBJ1-2 TRBD1 TRBV4-2 TGTGCCAGCAGCCGCGGACAGGGGGCGCAAGGGTCCAACTATGGCTACACCTTC CASSRGQGAQGSNYGYTF
NA TRBJ1-1 NA TRBV5-1 TGCGCCAGCAGCTTCCTACAGGGACTATTCACTGAAGCTTTCTTT CASSFLQGLFTEAFF
few TRBJ1-2 TRBD1 TRBV10-3 TGTGCCATCAGTCGACAGGGCGATGGCTACACCTTC CAISRQGDGYTF